The rows below give T cell receptor beta chains drawn from one sample of a study of cytomegalovirus exposure and HLA in healthy donors. Assay: immunoSEQ multiplex PCR; the TCRdb copy retains only in-frame clones and omits some. Among under 130,000 clones, about an eighth were seen once, and the ten largest hold roughly 16%. Sample: PBMCs. All receptors derive from a man aged 35-49 years in good health and CMV-seropositive. The CDR3 runs from the conserved cysteine through the conserved F or W. A D gene is named only where the DNA matches it firmly. For some rows the clone size is stated as once, few or many, or as a class when expanded; others skip it.

d_gene: TRBD2
abundance: -
j_gene: TRBJ2-7
v_gene: TRBV19
CDR3aa: CASSIQRGAYEQYF
CDR3nt: TGTGCCAGTAGTATTCAGCGGGGGGCCTACGAGCAGTACTTC

d_gene: TRBD1
abundance: -
j_gene: TRBJ1-2
v_gene: TRBV5-1
CDR3aa: CASSQDRGEGYTF
CDR3nt: TGCGCCAGCAGCCAAGACAGGGGGGAAGGCTACACCTTC

d_gene: TRBD2
abundance: -
j_gene: TRBJ2-1
v_gene: TRBV27
CDR3aa: CAISGGLHNEQFF
CDR3nt: TGTGCCATCTCGGGAGGTCTTCACAATGAGCAGTTCTTC

d_gene: TRBD1
abundance: -
j_gene: TRBJ2-7
v_gene: TRBV6-1
CDR3aa: CASSEGQGAIYEQYF
CDR3nt: TGTGCCAGCAGTGAAGGACAGGGGGCTATCTACGAGCAGTACTTC

d_gene: TRBD1
abundance: few
j_gene: TRBJ1-1
v_gene: TRBV28
CDR3aa: CASSLDRGNTEAFF
CDR3nt: TGTGCCAGCAGTTTAGACAGGGGGAACACTGAAGCTTTCTTT

d_gene: -
abundance: -
j_gene: TRBJ2-2
v_gene: TRBV7-8
CDR3aa: CASSLRGSSAGELFF
CDR3nt: TGTGCCAGCAGCTTACGGGGATCGAGTGCCGGGGAGCTGTTTTTT

d_gene: -
abundance: few
j_gene: TRBJ2-3
v_gene: TRBV7-2
CDR3aa: CASSYPGDTQYF
CDR3nt: TGTGCCAGCAGCTATCCAGGGGATACGCAGTATTTT

d_gene: -
abundance: few
j_gene: TRBJ1-5
v_gene: TRBV2
CDR3aa: CASRTDGPAGAQHF
CDR3nt: TGTGCCAGCCGGACAGACGGCCCCGCAGGGGCCCAGCATTTT

d_gene: -
abundance: few
j_gene: TRBJ2-2
v_gene: TRBV2
CDR3aa: CASKYVSNTGELFF
CDR3nt: TGTGCCAGCAAATATGTTTCGAACACCGGGGAGCTGTTTTTT

d_gene: TRBD1
abundance: -
j_gene: TRBJ1-5
v_gene: TRBV6-1
CDR3aa: CASRMTGNSNQPQHF
CDR3nt: TGTGCCAGCAGGATGACAGGGAATAGCAATCAGCCCCAGCATTTT

d_gene: TRBD2
abundance: -
j_gene: TRBJ2-1
v_gene: TRBV4-1
CDR3aa: CASSALTSGRNEQFF
CDR3nt: TGCGCCAGCAGCGCTCTCACTAGCGGGCGGAATGAGCAGTTCTTC

d_gene: -
abundance: few
j_gene: TRBJ2-5
v_gene: TRBV27
CDR3aa: CASSLGGTGRETQYF
CDR3nt: TGTGCCAGCAGTTTAGGGGGGACGGGAAGGGAGACCCAGTACTTC

d_gene: TRBD1
abundance: -
j_gene: TRBJ1-5
v_gene: TRBV19
CDR3aa: CASSIAAGGGQPQHF
CDR3nt: TGTGCCAGTAGTATCGCGGCAGGGGGCGGTCAGCCCCAGCATTTT

d_gene: -
abundance: few
j_gene: TRBJ2-5
v_gene: TRBV30
CDR3aa: CAWSVGWGVETQYF
CDR3nt: TGTGCCTGGAGTGTTGGTTGGGGGGTAGAGACCCAGTACTTC

d_gene: -
abundance: few
j_gene: TRBJ2-3
v_gene: TRBV6-1
CDR3aa: CASSENYFTDTQYF
CDR3nt: TGTGCCAGCAGTGAAAACTATTTCACAGATACGCAGTATTTT

d_gene: TRBD1
abundance: -
j_gene: TRBJ1-2
v_gene: TRBV28
CDR3aa: CASSPPGTGALANYGYTF
CDR3nt: TGTGCCAGCAGTCCCCCCGGGACAGGGGCGTTAGCTAACTATGGCTACACCTTC